This T cell receptor beta chain was captured in a study of control samples from healthy donors and cancer patients. In germline, CDR1 is SGHNT, CDR2 YYREEE (reference sequence). This CDR3 contains 12 residues. V gave up 2 bases and J gave up 5 bases, with 8 bases separating them. The table came from immunoSEQ multiplex PCR; TCRdb's copy has only in-frame clones and leaves some out. The sample shows 110,000 to 150,000 clones, about 93% of them seen only once. V is TRBV5-4 and J is TRBJ2-7; the D gene is possibly TRBD1 (6 bases). The sequencing sample was made of PBMCs. The sequence was collected from a man in his 60s with colorectal cancer. The CDR3 is CASSFQGNEQYF. The DNA for the CDR3 is TGTGCCAGCAGCTTTCAGGGGAACGAGCAGTACTTC.